One and the same sample provided the 20 T cell receptor beta chains below, sequenced in a study of blood T cell repertoires in COVID-19. TCRdb keeps only in-frame clones here, not all; method: immunoSEQ multiplex PCR. The sample consists of about 41,000 clones, 87% of them appearing once. Specimen: peripheral blood. The receptors derive from a man aged 40-49 years with COVID-19, enrolled during active disease.

The chain carries TRBV7-9 and TRBJ1-1; D unclear. The CDR3 runs 14 residues. The germline V gene has CDR1 SEHNR and CDR2 FQNEAQ (reference sequence). Deletions cut 5 bases from V and 1 base from J, with 11 bases between. In nucleotides, the CDR3 is TGTGCCAGCAGCCCCGCAGTTCGGAACACTGAAGCTTTCTTT. Translation: CASSPAVRNTEAFF.

This clone was detected only once. This chain connects TRBV4-2 to TRBJ1-1; the D gene is possibly TRBD1 (5 bases). The germline V gene has CDR1 LGHNA and CDR2 YNFKEQ. CDR3 length: 17 amino acids. V was cut by 1 base and J by 3 bases, with 18 bases left in between. DNA of the CDR3: TGTGCCAGCAGCCAAGGCGGGGTTGGGGGAGCGGACACTGAAGCTTTCTTT. Translated, it gives CASSQGGVGGADTEAFF.

The gene calls are TRBV6-1 and TRBJ2-1; TRBD1 matches 9 bases. The trim removed 4 bases at V and 7 bases at J, leaving 11 bases unmatched. Looked up from germline, CDR1 is MNHNS and CDR2 is SASEGT. This CDR3 spans 16 amino acids. The CDR3 DNA reads as TGTGCCAGCAGTGCCAGGGACAGGGTGGAGGGGAATGAGCAGTTCTTC. Protein product: CASSARDRVEGNEQFF.

This chain uses TRBV6-1 with TRBJ1-2; D gene unclear. The ends were cut back, 1 base at V and 3 bases at J, with 9 bases in the middle. CDR3 length: 14 residues. Germline V gene sequence: CDR1 MNHNS, CDR2 SASEGT. CDR3 amino acids: CASSEEDGYYGYTF. DNA of the CDR3: TGTGCCAGCAGTGAAGAAGACGGGTACTATGGCTACACCTTC.

V and J are TRBV4-1 and TRBJ2-7, with D possibly matching TRBD1 (6 bases). The ends were cut back, 4 bases at V and 0 bases at J, with 16 bases in the middle. Per the germline V gene, CDR1 is MGHRA and CDR2 is YSYEKL. The CDR3 runs 16 residues. The CDR3 sequence is CASSPSGTRSSYEQYF. CDR3 DNA: TGCGCCAGCAGCCCCTCCGGGACAAGGAGCTCCTACGAGCAGTACTTC.

DNA for the CDR3: TGTGCCAGCAGCTCGTTACAGGGGGCAAACACTGAAGCTTTCTTT. Its protein is CASSSLQGANTEAFF. The chain is built from TRBV11-2 and TRBJ1-1; 9 positions match TRBD1. The CDR3 has 15 residues. Germline CDR1 SGHAT, CDR2 FQNNGV. Germline trimming cut 4 bases from V and 2 bases from J; bases unmatched to any gene: 5.

This chain joins TRBV30 and TRBJ1-4, with a weak D call TRBD1 (6 bases). The V end was cut by 1 base, the J end by 8 bases, with 14 bases between. Germline V gene data show CDR1 as GTSNPN and CDR2 as SVGIG (reference sequence). This CDR3 region has 14 residues. DNA of the CDR3: TGTGCCTGGAGTGGGCAGGGGAGTGGCGAAAAACTGTTTTTT. It yields the protein CAWSGQGSGEKLFF.

This clone has just one count. V gene TRBV2 combines with J gene TRBJ2-2, with D maybe TRBD2 (7 bases). Germline CDR1 SNHLY, CDR2 FYNNEI. The CDR3 runs to 15 residues. The V end was cut by 3 bases, the J end by 7 bases, with 15 bases between. The CDR3 sequence: CASSEGGRTGGELFF. The DNA of the CDR3 is TGTGCCAGCAGTGAGGGGGGGCGAACAGGCGGGGAGCTGTTTTTT.

As DNA, the CDR3 is TGTGCCAGCAGCGAACCTAGCGGGGGCCAAGAGACCCAGTACTTC. It is translated as CASSEPSGGQETQYF. The V gene is TRBV9, the J gene TRBJ2-5, with 10 bases aligning to TRBD2. The CDR3 length is 15 residues. CDR1 and CDR2 (germline): SGDLS, YYNGEE. V gave up 3 bases and J gave up 1 base; unmatched junction bases: 3.

The chain employs TRBV24-1 and TRBJ2-1; 12 bases fit TRBD2. Germline CDR1 reads KGHDR; CDR2 reads SFDVKD. There are 17 residues in the CDR3. V trimming: 0 bases; J trimming: 5 bases; junction bases outside the gene matches: 4. The CDR3 DNA is TGTGCCACCAGTGATTTGTTGGCTAGCGGGGGGGACAATGAGCAGTTCTTC. This translates into CATSDLLASGGDNEQFF.

The J gene is TRBJ2-1, the V gene TRBV2; tentative D call: TRBD1 (6 bases). The V gene's germline CDR1 is SNHLY and CDR2 FYNNEI. V lost 7 bases and J 3 bases, leaving 16 bases between the germline ends. CDR3 length: 15 residues. Here the CDR3 DNA reads TGTGCCAGCAAGGGGGATGCGCAAGACTACAATGAGCAGTTCTTC. Its protein is CASKGDAQDYNEQFF.

Notes on this clone: The same CDR3 can be traced to other DNA sequences in this sample. V and J are TRBV7-2 and TRBJ2-5; D gene ambiguous. CDR3 length: 14 residues. The V gene's germline CDR1 is SGHTA and CDR2 FQGNSA. With 1 base removed from V and 1 base from J, the gap between germline ends came to 7 bases. CDR3: CASSLDVVQETQYF. The CDR3 nucleotides read TGTGCCAGCAGCTTAGACGTAGTCCAAGAGACCCAGTACTTC.

This chain uses TRBV28 with TRBJ1-2; TRBD1 matches 7 bases. CDR1 and CDR2 (germline): MDHEN, SYDVKM. The CDR3 is made up of 15 amino acids. With V trimmed by 6 bases and J by 8 bases, 15 bases remained unmatched. As DNA, the CDR3 is TGTGCCAGCAGCGAGGCCGGGACAGTCAGGCGCGGCTACACCTTC. Translating it yields CASSEAGTVRRGYTF.

This clone came up a few times. The rearrangement links TRBV28 to TRBJ1-5; the D gene is possibly TRBD1 (5 bases). The germline gives CDR1 MDHEN, CDR2 SYDVKM. The CDR3 loop spans 13 amino acids. V lost 3 bases, J lost 7 bases, and 10 bases lay in between. Here the CDR3 reads CASSLGGRQPQHF. DNA of the CDR3: TGTGCCAGCAGTTTGGGGGGACGGCAGCCCCAGCATTTT.

This chain uses TRBV4-2 with TRBJ2-2; tentatively, D is TRBD1 (5 bases). The length of the CDR3 is 16 residues. The germline V gene has CDR1 LGHNA and CDR2 YNFKEQ. V was clipped by 1 base and J by 7 bases, with 16 bases between them. The CDR3 loop reads CASSQGQGQLYGELFF. The CDR3 DNA follows: TGTGCCAGCAGCCAAGGCCAGGGTCAGTTGTACGGGGAGCTGTTTTTT.

The rearrangement links TRBV12-3 or TRBV12-4 to TRBJ2-5; a weak D match, TRBD1 (7 bases). The CDR3 has 12 residues. Trimming took 10 bases from V and 5 from J, leaving 14 bases between them. The DNA for the CDR3 is TGTGCCACCGGCAGGGGGGAGGAGACCCAGTACTTC. Amino acids: CATGRGEETQYF.

The chain couples TRBV19 to TRBJ2-1; 10 bases agree with TRBD1. The CDR3 has 12 residues. The germline CDR1 and CDR2 sequences are LNHDA and SQIVND (reference sequence). With 10 bases clipped from V and 7 bases from J, the junction kept 4 bases outside the gene matches. CDR3 sequence: CATGDRGNEQFF. CDR3 in DNA: TGTGCCACCGGGGACAGGGGAAATGAGCAGTTCTTC.

This clone was recorded a few times. The rearrangement joins TRBV7-3 to TRBJ2-7; 10 positions match TRBD2. The CDR3 length is 15 residues. J lost 3 bases, V lost 3 bases, and 5 bases had no gene match. Germline CDR1 is SGHTA and CDR2 is FQGTGA. As DNA, the CDR3 is TGTGCCAGCAGCTTGCTAGCGGGGGACCTCTACGAGCAGTACTTC. Encoded protein: CASSLLAGDLYEQYF.

The genes are TRBV13 and TRBJ2-1; 7 nucleotides line up with TRBD2. The CDR3 runs 13 residues. The V gene's germline CDR1 is PRHDT and CDR2 FYEKMQ (reference sequence). Trimming removed 5 bases from V and 9 bases from J; junction bases left unmatched: 7. The CDR3 DNA reads TGTGCCAGCAGCCGGGGGGAGAATGGTGAGCAGTTCTTC. Its protein is CASSRGENGEQFF. Full variable domain (rest looked up from reference TRBV13 and TRBJ2-1): AAGVIQSPRHLIKEKRETATLKCYPIPRHDTVYWYQQGPGQDPQFLISFYEKMQSDKGSIPDRFSAQQFSDYHSELNMSSLELGDSALYFCASSRGENGEQFFGPGTRLTVL.

The chain carries TRBV2 and TRBJ2-1, with 8 nucleotides matching TRBD1. The trim removed 6 bases at V and 6 bases at J, leaving 4 bases unmatched. Germline V gene lookup returns CDR1 SNHLY and CDR2 FYNNEI. This CDR3 region has 13 residues. The CDR3 loop reads CASRQGTGNEQFF. Written as DNA, the CDR3 is TGTGCCAGCAGGCAGGGGACAGGCAATGAGCAGTTCTTC.